Here is one T cell receptor beta chain with its context. Data came from immunoSEQ multiplex PCR; TCRdb stores just in-frame clones and leaves some out. Among fewer than 4,500 clones listed, approximately 80% were seen once. This sample is drawn from a study of control samples from healthy donors and cancer patients. The clonotype was recovered from a female donor with melanoma. The sequenced sample was formalin-fixed, paraffin-embedded tissue.

CDR3 residues: CARSSSHLYPKTQYF. The CDR3 bases are TGTGCCAGAAGCTCTTCCCACCTCTACCCCAAGACCCAGTACTTC. V is TRBV5-3 and J is TRBJ2-5; D not certain. TRBV5-3 is designated an ORF whose function remains uncertain. V lost 3 bases to trimming and J lost 6 bases, with 18 bases between them. The CDR3 has 15 amino acids.